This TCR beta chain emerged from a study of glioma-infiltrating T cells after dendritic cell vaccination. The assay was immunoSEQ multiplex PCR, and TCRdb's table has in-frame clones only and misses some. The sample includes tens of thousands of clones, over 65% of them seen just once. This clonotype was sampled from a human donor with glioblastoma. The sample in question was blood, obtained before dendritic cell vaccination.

The CDR3 DNA follows: TGTGCCAGCAGCCTCCGCCGGGGGTACAATGAGCAGTTCTTC. This codes for CASSLRRGYNEQFF. The chain uses TRBV4-2 and TRBJ2-1, with D perhaps matching TRBD2 (6 bases). Trimming took 4 bases from V and 4 from J, leaving 11 bases between them. CDR3 length equals 14 residues. Germline CDR1 LGHNA, CDR2 YNFKEQ.